This T cell receptor (beta chain) was captured by sequencing in a study of regulatory T cells in long-lasting Graves disease (dated by TCRdb to the early 2020s). As for the study more broadly: Patients with newly diagnosed Graves' disease had been on antithyroid drugs for under 3 months. A total of about 35 samples underwent TCR sequencing, from roughly 13 patients with persistent Graves' disease and 20 patients with newly diagnosed Graves' disease. The study was conducted in China and was registered as a clinical trial. This study used TCR sequencing and RNA sequencing of peripheral blood to compare persistent Graves' disease patients against newly diagnosed Graves' disease patients. Points the paper makes about the study in general: The authors acknowledged the small sample size as a limitation that may reduce accuracy. Compared with newly diagnosed patients, persistent Graves' disease patients had lower TCR Shannon entropy and fewer highly expanded clones, which suggests clonal expansion. Patients with persistent disease shared more public clonotypes (under 3,000) than newly diagnosed patients did (approximately 970). Because the primary lesion, thyroid tissue, could not be accessed, the study looked at peripheral blood alone. Sequencing and analysis were restricted to the TCR beta chain. Persistent disease showed preferential use of TRBV28, TRBJ1-2 and TRBJ2-5, whereas newly diagnosed disease favored TRBV20-1 and TRBJ2-1.

The junction shows trimming of 2 bases on V and 7 bases on J, plus 8 bases between the germline ends. CDR1 and CDR2, per the germline V gene (reference sequence), are MNHEY and SMNVEV. Spanning cysteine to phenylalanine, the CDR3 consists of 13 amino acids. Kept here is only the CDR3 DNA, which spans 39 bases and is read in frame from base 1. This clonotype came up many times. Its cognate antigen has yet to be identified. Base qualities are not at hand, and no much larger clone is one base apart. The sample's time point label is to be understood as: newly diagnosed GD, antithyroid drugs for less than 3 months. For both TCR sequencing and RNA sequencing, RNA was extracted from PBMCs using TRIzol. The diagnosis of Graves' disease followed American Thyroid Association guidelines. Patients for the study were recruited at an endocrinology department in Xi'an, China. Each patient gave around 9 milliliters of peripheral blood, collected in an EDTA anticoagulant tube. Ficoll Paque Plus density gradient separation was used to isolate PBMCs, and no further T cell sorting was performed. An Agilent 2100 Bioanalyzer and agarose gel were used to check RNA quality, and a NanoDrop 2000 was used to measure RNA concentration.

The library was built by means of multiplex PCR. Instrument on record: Illumina HiSeq 4000. CDR3 regions were amplified by Arm-PCR with iRepertoire HTBI primers to construct TCR beta libraries. Before sequencing, the PCR products went through gel purification. Per the authors' processing: Gene usage analysis of CDR3 amino acid clonotypes used the approximately 62 TRBV and some 15 TRBJ segments found across samples. COPE and FqMerger were used to merge the filtered high-quality paired reads into contigs. Contigs were aligned with BLAST to IMGT TRBV, TRBD and TRBJ reference genes, and CDR3 was defined per IMGT. Any clonotype with a frequency above 0.1% was counted as a highly expanded clone. Shannon entropy was used to measure repertoire diversity, and the Gini coefficient was used to measure V-J evenness. A clonotype was considered public if more than one individual shared it. TCRdb handled the public reads itself, with Q25 trimming in fastp and clone calling in MiXCR, and kept productive beta chains. Each entry is one CDR3 protein sequence, shown with its most common DNA and genes. These V and J calls are TCRdb output, not the study's own analysis. Here the sample has 350,000 to 550,000 distinct CDR3 sequences; 16% occur a single time. The ten biggest clones cover 20% to 25% of the sample.

These sequences were also reported in another study, on T cells in Graves' hyperthyroidism and ophthalmopathy. The other study reports the following: A patient counted as having stable Graves' hyperthyroidism if no progression to ophthalmopathy occurred over 18 months of follow-up. The hyperthyroidism patients were between 18 and 65 years old and newly diagnosed, with a disease duration of less than 2 months. Exclusion was applied to patients with uncontrolled infections, other autoimmune diseases, pregnancy or lactation. Clinical symptoms, serum thyroxine and TRAb, thyroid ultrasound, and orbital computed tomography formed the basis for the diagnoses. The first round of RT-PCR for the TCR CDR3 was performed with the HTBI primer set and the Qiagen OneStep RT-PCR kit. Most expanded thyroid clonotypes (frequency above 0.001) were also detected in blood, suggesting blood repertoires may reflect thyroid immune responses. In cross-validation, a model built on a 13 V-J signature told ophthalmopathy apart from stable hyperthyroidism with 85% to 90% sensitivity and about 81% specificity, and in testing the same model reached 80%/75%. In validation, progression to ophthalmopathy was predicted by the model with nearly 71% sensitivity and just over 72% specificity, a median of approximately 6.5 months before onset. To identify TCR V-J signatures that set the groups apart, the researchers used a discovery cohort of 95 to 100 patients, made up of 40 to 45 with Graves' ophthalmopathy and around 58 with stable Graves' hyperthyroidism. An independent validation cohort of around 20 hyperthyroidism patients and 17 patients who later progressed to ophthalmopathy tested prospective prediction of ophthalmopathy. The 95 to 100 discovery patients were randomly split 7:3 into training and test sets. The study also compared thyroid tissue and blood T-cell repertoires from roughly 6 Graves' hyperthyroidism patients. Once sampling was done, hyperthyroidism patients were given methimazole at a starting dose of 30 mg daily, whereas ophthalmopathy patients were given high-dose intravenous methylprednisolone. The libraries were constructed in a second round of multiplex PCR and then size-selected and purified. Sequencing of the libraries was done on an Illumina HiSeq2000 using paired-end 100 bp reads. SOAPnuke was used to process the raw data, throwing out any read that contained adapters or uncalled bases, had a mean Phred below 15, or lacked an exact constant-primer or identifier match. COPE v1.2.5 was used to merge high-quality paired reads, and clonotypes were defined as unique nucleotide sequences. MiTCR v1.1 was used to align clonotypes to the IMGT TRBV, TRBD and TRBJ reference segments. The analysis was restricted to V-J combinations with a frequency above 0.0001, which together covered roughly 99% of the repertoires. The TCS score was defined as F50 (clonal expansion) divided by E x V (chaos), with BLOSUM62-based TCRdist calculated between CDR3 peptides within each V-J. Welch's t-statistics and random forest reduced around 550 V-J features to 10 to 15, which were used in a naive Bayes classifier (R e1071). No statistical method was used to set the sample size in advance, and investigators knew the group allocation. According to the paper, TCR Vbeta CDR3 sequencing was carried out on roughly 130 peripheral blood samples, which came from approximately 41 ophthalmopathy, 75 to 80 hyperthyroidism and roughly 17 progressor patients.

The sequence is built from TRBV27 and TRBJ2-2; the D gene is possibly TRBD2, with 5 bases matching. The clonotype originates from a young woman with Graves disease. Donor details come from another sample of the same person, matched by shared clones. Here the sequenced sample was peripheral blood mononuclear cells (PBMCs), taken at new diagnosis, from a patient treated with antithyroid drugs. CDR3 reads: CASSLRGIGELFF. In nucleotide form, the sequence is TGTGCCAGCAGTTTACGAGGGATCGGGGAGCTGTTTTTT.